The next 13 T cell receptor beta chains were all read from a single sample in a study of blood T cell repertoires in COVID-19. Profiled with immunoSEQ multiplex PCR; TCRdb holds only in-frame clones, not every one. Of about 220,000 clones listed, roughly nine tenths are singletons. Sequencing was performed on PBMCs or T cells enriched from blood (not recorded which). Receptors were obtained from a woman under 30 in a cohort exposed to, infected with or recovered from COVID-19 (not recorded which).

In its sample, this clone was seen once. The CDR3 sequence: CASSRASGVYNEQFF. CDR3 coding DNA: TGTGCCAGTAGTAGGGCTAGCGGGGTTTACAATGAGCAGTTCTTC. The genes are TRBV19 and TRBJ2-1; TRBD2 aligns across 9 bases. The CDR3 runs to 15 residues. Germline CDR1 reads LNHDA; CDR2 reads SQIVND (reference sequence). The trim removed 4 bases at V and 4 bases at J, leaving 5 bases unmatched.

This clone was counted once. The rearrangement links TRBV19 to TRBJ2-3; D is possibly TRBD1 (6 bases). CDR3 size: 15 residues. Per the germline V gene, CDR1 is LNHDA and CDR2 is SQIVND (reference sequence). The V gene lost 6 bases and the J gene lost 6 bases, with 19 bases spanning the gap. The CDR3 reads CASRDRDTNFDTQYF. DNA of the CDR3: TGTGCCAGTAGGGACCGGGACACGAACTTCGATACGCAGTATTTT.

V gene TRBV5-1 combines with J gene TRBJ1-1; D gene unclear. In germline, CDR1 is SGHRS, CDR2 YFSETQ. The CDR3 consists of 15 residues. Trimming stripped 4 bases from V and 0 bases from J, with 13 bases between. CDR3 sequence (DNA): TGCGCCAGCAGCGAGGGATCAGCTATGAACACTGAAGCTTTCTTT. Translated: CASSEGSAMNTEAFF.

This clone came up once. This rearrangement joins TRBV28 to TRBJ2-7, with D possibly being TRBD2 (6 bases). Germline CDR1 MDHEN, CDR2 SYDVKM. V was trimmed by 4 bases and J by 6 bases, leaving 10 bases between them. CDR3 size: 12 residues. The DNA for the CDR3 is TGTGCCAGCAGTTCCCTGGGGGGCGAGCAGTACTTC. Translation gives CASSSLGGEQYF.

The J gene is TRBJ1-2, the V gene TRBV30; D is uncertain. CDR1 is GTSNPN and CDR2 is SVGIG in the germline V gene (reference sequence). V gave up 3 bases and J gave up 4 bases, with 21 bases separating them. The CDR3 totals 16 residues. As DNA, the CDR3 is TGTGCCTGGAGGGGAGGGTCAGCGCCTAGGAGCTATGGCTACACCTTC. Amino acid sequence: CAWRGGSAPRSYGYTF.

This clone was picked up one time. This chain uses TRBV3-1 (or the pseudogene TRBV3-2) with TRBJ1-6, with no clear D. Germline V lookup: CDR1 LGHDT, CDR2 YNNKEL (reference sequence). V lost 4 bases to trimming and J lost 7 bases, with 14 bases between them. This CDR3 spans 15 amino acids. CDR3 coding DNA: TGTGCCAGCAGCCCCCCCAACAGTGTAAATTCACCCCTCCACTTT. It translates to CASSPPNSVNSPLHF.

The sample holds one count of this clone. This rearrangement joins TRBV11-2 to TRBJ2-5; TRBD2 matches at 12 bases. CDR1 is SGHAT and CDR2 is FQNNGV in the germline V gene. The CDR3 is 16 residues long. After removal of 5 bases from V and 5 bases from J, the junction contained 9 bases not matched to a gene. The CDR3 bases are TGTGCCAGCAGCCTTCACCGACTAGCGGGAGTGGAGACCCAGTACTTC. Amino acids: CASSLHRLAGVETQYF. Drawing the rest from reference TRBV11-2 and TRBJ2-5, the complete variable domain is EAGVAQSPRYKIIEKRQSVAFWCNPISGHATLYWYQQILGQGPKLLIQFQNNGVVDDSQLPKDRFSAERLKGVDSTLKIQPAKLEDSAVYLCASSLHRLAGVETQYFGPGTRLLVL.

About this clone: A junction end diverges from the germline sequence, so it may reflect a read error. The rearrangement links TRBV29-1 to TRBJ2-7; maybe TRBD2 (6 bases). The germline gives CDR1 SQVTM, CDR2 ANQGSEA. CDR3 length: 12 residues. The CDR3 sequence is CSVKEGGYEQYF. CDR3 nucleotides: TGCAGCGTTAAAGAGGGAGGCTACGAGCAGTACTTC.

About this clone itself: Within the sample, other DNA sequences also encode this same CDR3. V usage is TRBV7-9 and J usage is TRBJ1-1, with TRBD1 identical over 8 bases. V was clipped by 4 bases and J by 4 bases; unmatched bases: 2. Germline CDR1 and CDR2: SEHNR and FQNEAQ (reference sequence). The CDR3 is made up of 13 amino acids. CDR3 DNA sequence: TGTGCCAGCAGCTGGACAGGGACCACTGAAGCTTTCTTT. This translates into CASSWTGTTEAFF.

The V gene is TRBV6-1, the J gene TRBJ1-1, with no clear D. Germline CDR1 and CDR2: MNHNS and SASEGT. Trimming shortened V by 3 bases and J by 4 bases, and 12 bases separated the two germline ends. This CDR3 contains 14 residues. CDR3 sequence: CASSDEGRGTEAFF. The CDR3 DNA reads as TGTGCCAGCAGTGATGAGGGAAGAGGCACTGAAGCTTTCTTT.

The chain links TRBV28 to TRBJ2-3; TRBD2 matches at 7 bases. Germline V lookup: CDR1 MDHEN, CDR2 SYDVKM. Losses at the gene ends were 7 bases for V and 4 bases for J; bases not matched to a gene: 5. The CDR3 has 13 amino acids. In DNA, the CDR3 is TGTGCCAGCATCGGCGGGAGCGCAGATACGCAGTATTTT. Its translation is CASIGGSADTQYF.

The DNA for the CDR3 is TGTGCCAGCAGCAAAGTAGCCGGTTATGGCTACACCTTC. This encodes CASSKVAGYGYTF. J is TRBJ1-2 and V is TRBV21-1. TRBV21-1 is a known pseudogene. The CDR3 contains 13 residues.

The chain employs TRBV5-1 and TRBJ1-2; 11 bases agree with TRBD1. Germline V CDR1 and CDR2: SGHRS, YFSETQ. The ends lost 4 bases at V and 8 bases at J; junction bases unmatched: 4. The CDR3 is 13 residues long. The CDR3 region is CASSPGQGEGYTF. CDR3 bases: TGCGCCAGCAGCCCGGGACAGGGGGAAGGCTACACCTTC.